The 6 T cell receptor beta chains below come from one sample, sequenced in a study of technical replicates of blood from a few donors. Produced via immunoSEQ multiplex PCR; TCRdb's table is partial and in-frame only. This table holds some 80,000 clones, around 97% found once. Sequencing was performed on T cells isolated from PBMCs. These receptors were obtained from a human donor in good health.

The chain joins TRBV5-4 to TRBJ2-7, with D possibly TRBD2 on 5 matching bases. This CDR3 is built from 14 residues. Germline assignment: CDR1 SGHNT and CDR2 YYREEE (reference sequence). Trimming removed 3 bases from V and 0 bases from J, with 10 bases in between. CDR3 amino acids: CASSSGSVSYEQYF. CDR3 bases: TGTGCCAGCAGCTCAGGTAGCGTCTCCTACGAGCAGTACTTC.

The chain combines TRBV13 with TRBJ2-3; D is perhaps TRBD2 (6 bases). Germline-derived CDR1 and CDR2 are PRHDT and FYEKMQ (reference sequence). Trimming took off 1 base at V and 5 bases at J, with 10 bases between the two ends. The CDR3 extends over 14 amino acids. DNA of the CDR3: TGTGCCAGCAGCTTAGCGGGAGCTGTAGATACGCAGTATTTT. As protein: CASSLAGAVDTQYF. Supplemented by reference TRBV13 and TRBJ2-3, the full variable domain reads AAGVIQSPRHLIKEKRETATLKCYPIPRHDTVYWYQQGPGQDPQFLISFYEKMQSDKGSIPDRFSAQQFSDYHSELNMSSLELGDSALYFCASSLAGAVDTQYFGPGTRLTVL.

The rearrangement links TRBV7-2 to TRBJ2-5, with D possibly matching TRBD1 (5 bases). The germline CDR1 and CDR2 sequences are SGHTA and FQGNSA. Trimming took 5 bases from V and 5 from J, leaving 18 bases between them. This CDR3 contains 15 residues. CDR3 bases: TGTGCCAGCAGCCCGGCGGCAGGGTTATGGGAGACCCAGTACTTC. This gives the protein CASSPAAGLWETQYF.

This chain connects TRBV7-9 to TRBJ2-6, with a weak D call TRBD1 (5 bases). CDR1 is SEHNR, CDR2 FQNEAQ, per germline (reference sequence). This CDR3 has 14 residues. Trimming removed 5 bases at V and 0 bases at J, with 5 bases between. The DNA of the CDR3 is TGTGCCAGCAGCGACAGCTCTGGGGCCAACGTCCTGACTTTC. It translates to CASSDSSGANVLTF. Filled out from reference TRBV7-9 and TRBJ2-6, the complete variable domain reads DTGVSQNPRHKITKRGQNVTFRCDPISEHNRLYWYRQTLGQGPEFLTYFQNEAQLEKSRLLSDRFSAERPKGSFSTLEIQRTEQGDSAMYLCASSDSSGANVLTFGAGSRLTVL.

J is TRBJ2-3 and V is TRBV2; the match to TRBD2 covers 11 bases. Germline V lookup: CDR1 SNHLY, CDR2 FYNNEI. J gave up 4 bases and V 4 bases, and 4 bases lay outside the gene matches. The CDR3 consists of 15 residues. CDR3 nucleotide sequence: TGTGCCAGCAGTGCCCTAGCGGGAGGCGCAGATACGCAGTATTTT. It translates to CASSALAGGADTQYF. The full variable domain, its missing parts supplied by reference TRBV2 and TRBJ2-3, is EPEVTQTPSHQVTQMGQEVILRCVPISNHLYFYWYRQILGQKVEFLVSFYNNEISEKSEIFDDQFSVERPDGSNFTLKIRSTKLEDSAMYFCASSALAGGADTQYFGPGTRLTVL.

The chain joins TRBV21-1 to TRBJ1-1. TRBV21-1 represents a pseudogene. The CDR3 contains 14 residues. The CDR3 region is CASSRPVVNTEAFF. The DNA of the CDR3 is TGTGCCAGCAGCCGCCCCGTAGTGAACACTGAAGCTTTCTTT.